The clone carrying this T cell receptor beta chain was counted at least ten times. This entry is derived from a study of spatial heterogeneity in lung cancer. On the study more broadly: Detection of beta-chain sequences consistently exceeded that of alpha-chain sequences.

The time point was: sample taken at primary tumor resection. Without sorting, whole RNA was sequenced from tumor, nontumor lung or frozen PBMC. A total of under 80 untreated early-stage non-small cell lung cancer patients served as donors. Carried by each TCR cDNA molecule was a unique molecular identifier. TCRdb used MiXCR to reprocess the 5' RACE reads, holding one entry per CDR3 protein. The table includes approximately 6,900 distinct CDR3 sequences, approximately 3.9% detected once. The source material was normal lung tissue next to the tumor, sampled at surgery. The receptor's source is a female donor with early-stage non-small cell lung cancer.

This chain's CDR3 is CASSEAAPAGYEQYF. CDR3 DNA: TGTGCCAGCAGCGAAGCCGCTCCGGCCGGCTACGAGCAGTACTTC. This rearrangement joins TRBV4-2 to TRBJ2-7; D not certain. Looked up from germline, CDR1 is LGHNA and CDR2 is YNFKEQ. The CDR3 has 15 amino acids. With 5 bases removed from V and 3 bases from J, the gap between germline ends came to 17 bases.